This T cell receptor beta chain was obtained from a study of T-cell memory formation after mild COVID-19. Study results and caveats: Most CD4+ clones that shrank were in CM and EM, while CD8+ ones turned up in EMRA.

TCRdb re-derived calls from the 5' RACE reads in MiXCR, one entry per CDR3 protein. The sample has around 200,000 distinct CDR3 sequences, roughly a tenth seen once. The sample holds a few counts of this clonotype. Its target is unknown. The germline V gene encodes CDR1 DFQATT and CDR2 SNEGSKA (reference sequence). This CDR3 is 18 amino acids long. Trimming stripped 0 bases from V and 0 bases from J, with 19 bases between. The chain is built from TRBV20-1 and TRBJ2-3, with D possibly matching TRBD1 (5 bases). This clonotype originated in a man between 18 and 35 years old who had mild COVID-19 (a few samples of this study predate the infection). Cell type and time point are not known. The sequenced sample consisted of PBMCs or a T cell subset sorted from them (not recorded which). The CDR3 DNA reads TGCAGTGCTAGAGATCTCGCAGGACACGGAACTAGCACAGATACGCAGTATTTT. Encoded protein: CSARDLAGHGTSTDTQYF.